The T cell receptor beta chain described here comes from a study of blood T cell repertoires in COVID-19. Background on the study: The analysed material was cDNA or gDNA that came from T cells, B-cell-depleted T cells, or PBMCs.

Across under 25 US areas, participants ranged in age from 18 to 89 years. This CDR3 has 15 amino acids. V lost 3 bases to trimming and J lost 1 base, with 13 bases between them. Germline CDR1 MDHEN, CDR2 SYDVKM. The method was immunoSEQ multiplex PCR; TCRdb's version includes in-frame clones alone and lacks a portion of them. The table has around 310,000 clones, roughly 86% seen once; the top ten hold almost 9.5%. The V call is TRBV28, the J call TRBJ2-7; tentatively, D is TRBD2 (5 bases). The sequenced sample consisted of PBMCs or T cells enriched from blood (not recorded which). The sequence was collected from a woman in her twenties or thirties who had recovered from COVID-19. The CDR3 sequence is CASSFPPWTSYEQYF. The CDR3 DNA reads TGTGCCAGCAGTTTTCCTCCATGGACTTCCTACGAGCAGTACTTC.